A selection of T cell receptor beta chains follows, all from one sample in a study of response to subunit inactivated influenza vaccine. TCRdb re-called the RT-PCR reads through MiXCR, storing one row per CDR3 protein. The table shows 150,000 to 200,000 distinct CDR3 sequences, with approximately 10% occurring only once. Specimen: non-naive T cells sorted from PBMCs, collected roughly 6 weeks after vaccination. The receptors here all came from a man in his fifties who received an inactivated influenza vaccine. The CDR3 runs from the conserved cysteine through the conserved F or W. The order of the fields is CDR3 DNA, CDR3 protein, clone size, D gene, J gene, V gene. A D gene is named only where the DNA matches it firmly. Clone size, where shown, is once, few, many, or a class for clones that have expanded.

cdr3_nt: TGTGCCAGCAGTGTAGGGACAGGAAGCACAGATACGCAGTATTTT
cdr3_aa: CASSVGTGSTDTQYF
clone_size: few
d_call: TRBD1
j_call: TRBJ2-3
v_call: TRBV28

cdr3_nt: TGTGCCAGCAGTTACTCTTCCGGCCTAACTTACAATGAGCAGTTCTTC
cdr3_aa: CASSYSSGLTYNEQFF
clone_size: many
d_call: .
j_call: TRBJ2-1
v_call: TRBV6-5

cdr3_nt: TGTGCCATGAGCTTGGGGACAGCCCACTATGGCTACACCTTC
cdr3_aa: CAMSLGTAHYGYTF
clone_size: .
d_call: TRBD1
j_call: TRBJ1-2
v_call: TRBV5-3

cdr3_nt: TGTGCCAGCAGTTCCCCTGGGACTAGCGGACAAGAGACCCAGTACTTC
cdr3_aa: CASSSPGTSGQETQYF
clone_size: .
d_call: TRBD2
j_call: TRBJ2-5
v_call: TRBV28

cdr3_nt: TGTGCCAGCAGCCTTATGCAGGGAAATAACATTCAGTACTTC
cdr3_aa: CASSLMQGNNIQYF
clone_size: .
d_call: .
j_call: TRBJ2-4
v_call: TRBV11-3

cdr3_nt: TGTGCCAGCAGCAAGGGGGGGGGAGGGTCCTACAATGAGCAGTTCTTC
cdr3_aa: CASSKGGGGSYNEQFF
clone_size: few
d_call: .
j_call: TRBJ2-1
v_call: TRBV7-2

cdr3_nt: TGTGCCAGCAGCTTGCGGGACAGTCTTCGTTATAGCAATCAGCCCCAGCATTTT
cdr3_aa: CASSLRDSLRYSNQPQHF
clone_size: few
d_call: TRBD1
j_call: TRBJ1-5
v_call: TRBV7-2

cdr3_nt: TGCAGTGCCCGCCCTCTAGCGGGGGATTACAATGAGCAGTTCTTC
cdr3_aa: CSARPLAGDYNEQFF
clone_size: few
d_call: TRBD2
j_call: TRBJ2-1
v_call: TRBV20-1

cdr3_nt: TGTGCCAGCAGGAGGCACGGCACAGATACGCAGTATTTT
cdr3_aa: CASRRHGTDTQYF
clone_size: .
d_call: .
j_call: TRBJ2-3
v_call: TRBV6-1

cdr3_nt: TGCAGTGCTAGACCCAATAGCAATCAGCCCCAGCATTTT
cdr3_aa: CSARPNSNQPQHF
clone_size: .
d_call: .
j_call: TRBJ1-5
v_call: TRBV20-1

cdr3_nt: TGCGCCAGCAGCCCGGGGGTGGCTCAGGCCGGGGAGCTGTTTTTT
cdr3_aa: CASSPGVAQAGELFF
clone_size: .
d_call: .
j_call: TRBJ2-2
v_call: TRBV5-1

cdr3_nt: TGTGCCATACTACAGGGACCGGACACTGAAGCTTTCTTT
cdr3_aa: CAILQGPDTEAFF
clone_size: few
d_call: .
j_call: TRBJ1-1
v_call: TRBV10-3

cdr3_nt: TGTGCCAGCAGCTTGGCAACAGCTACAGGAAACACCATATATTTT
cdr3_aa: CASSLATATGNTIYF
clone_size: .
d_call: .
j_call: TRBJ1-3
v_call: TRBV5-6

cdr3_nt: TGTGCCAGCTCACCAAGACGAGGTTTTGACACTGAAGCTTTCTTT
cdr3_aa: CASSPRRGFDTEAFF
clone_size: few
d_call: .
j_call: TRBJ1-1
v_call: TRBV18

cdr3_nt: TGCGCCAGCAGCGCCGAAACCTACAATGAGCAGTTCTTC
cdr3_aa: CASSAETYNEQFF
clone_size: .
d_call: .
j_call: TRBJ2-1
v_call: TRBV5-1

cdr3_nt: TGTGCCAGCAGACGCACAACCCAGACCCAGTACTTC
cdr3_aa: CASRRTTQTQYF
clone_size: .
d_call: .
j_call: TRBJ2-5
v_call: TRBV2

cdr3_nt: TGTGCCAGCAGCCAAGAAGGAGGGGGCTGGTTCAACACCGGGGAGCTGTTTTTT
cdr3_aa: CASSQEGGGWFNTGELFF
clone_size: many
d_call: .
j_call: TRBJ2-2
v_call: TRBV14

cdr3_nt: TGCGCCAGCAGGCCCGGACACGGGCCTCATGAAAAACTGTTTTTT
cdr3_aa: CASRPGHGPHEKLFF
clone_size: many
d_call: .
j_call: TRBJ1-4
v_call: TRBV5-1

cdr3_nt: TGTGCCAGCAGTGAAATGGGGGGCTTTTTTGGACAACTGTTTTTT
cdr3_aa: CASSEMGGFFGQLFF
clone_size: many
d_call: .
j_call: TRBJ1-4
v_call: TRBV2

cdr3_nt: TGTGCCAGCAGCGTAGAACCCTTCGGGGGGGAGCTGTTTTTT
cdr3_aa: CASSVEPFGGELFF
clone_size: many
d_call: .
j_call: TRBJ2-2
v_call: TRBV9

cdr3_nt: TGTGCCTGGAGCCCCGCTAGCGGGGGGGCAGATACGCAGTATTTT
cdr3_aa: CAWSPASGGADTQYF
clone_size: many
d_call: TRBD2
j_call: TRBJ2-3
v_call: TRBV30

cdr3_nt: TGTGCCAGCAGTTTAAGTCCACCCCGGGGGGGGTCAGATACGCAGTATTTT
cdr3_aa: CASSLSPPRGGSDTQYF
clone_size: many
d_call: TRBD2
j_call: TRBJ2-3
v_call: TRBV12-3/TRBV12-4

cdr3_nt: TGCAGTGCTGTGAGCGGGGGGGCCTTTCGGGCTCAGTTCTTC
cdr3_aa: CSAVSGGAFRAQFF
clone_size: .
d_call: TRBD2
j_call: TRBJ2-1
v_call: TRBV20-1

cdr3_nt: TGTGCCAGCAGCTTAGCTAGCGGGGGTGATACGCAGTATTTT
cdr3_aa: CASSLASGGDTQYF
clone_size: .
d_call: TRBD2
j_call: TRBJ2-3
v_call: TRBV7-6

cdr3_nt: TGTGCCAGCAGCTTATTCGGGGGACTCCCGGGGAATACGCAGTATTTT
cdr3_aa: CASSLFGGLPGNTQYF
clone_size: many
d_call: .
j_call: TRBJ2-3
v_call: TRBV11-2

cdr3_nt: TGTGCCAGCAGCCTCTTAGCGGGGGTCTCCTACGAGCAGTACTTC
cdr3_aa: CASSLLAGVSYEQYF
clone_size: many
d_call: TRBD2
j_call: TRBJ2-7
v_call: TRBV3-1

cdr3_nt: TGCAGTGCTACCAGCCCCATGAACACTGAAGCTTTCTTT
cdr3_aa: CSATSPMNTEAFF
clone_size: .
d_call: .
j_call: TRBJ1-1
v_call: TRBV20-1

cdr3_nt: TGTGCCAGCAGCTTGGGACAACTGAACACTGAAGCTTTCTTT
cdr3_aa: CASSLGQLNTEAFF
clone_size: many
d_call: .
j_call: TRBJ1-1
v_call: TRBV12-3/TRBV12-4

cdr3_nt: TGCAGTGCTAGCTCTTTAGGGCCACTCACAGATACGCAGTATTTT
cdr3_aa: CSASSLGPLTDTQYF
clone_size: once
d_call: .
j_call: TRBJ2-3
v_call: TRBV20-1

cdr3_nt: TGCAGTGCTAGAGATCAAAACGTGGGCAGAATGAGGGGCTACACCTTC
cdr3_aa: CSARDQNVGRMRGYTF
clone_size: .
d_call: .
j_call: TRBJ1-2
v_call: TRBV20-1

cdr3_nt: TGCAGTGCTAGGGGTGTACTTAGCGGAAGAGAGACCCAGTACTTC
cdr3_aa: CSARGVLSGRETQYF
clone_size: .
d_call: .
j_call: TRBJ2-5
v_call: TRBV20-1

cdr3_nt: TGTGCCAGCAGTCCCCAGCGGGGTTCCTACAATGAGCAGTTCTTC
cdr3_aa: CASSPQRGSYNEQFF
clone_size: few
d_call: TRBD2
j_call: TRBJ2-1
v_call: TRBV12-3/TRBV12-4

cdr3_nt: TGCGCCAGCAGCCCCGAACCCTTACTAGCGGGAGTTTGGACAGATACGCAGTATTTT
cdr3_aa: CASSPEPLLAGVWTDTQYF
clone_size: .
d_call: TRBD2
j_call: TRBJ2-3
v_call: TRBV4-3

cdr3_nt: TGTGCCAGCAGCTTAGACCAGAAGGAGACCCAGTACTTC
cdr3_aa: CASSLDQKETQYF
clone_size: few
d_call: .
j_call: TRBJ2-5
v_call: TRBV7-8

cdr3_nt: TGTGCCAGCAGCCCTACGACTAGCGGGGTTATAGGCAATGAGCAGTTCTTC
cdr3_aa: CASSPTTSGVIGNEQFF
clone_size: many
d_call: TRBD2
j_call: TRBJ2-1
v_call: TRBV4-2

cdr3_nt: TGTGCCAGCAGCTTATCCCGGCGGCGAGGCTACGAGCAGTACTTC
cdr3_aa: CASSLSRRRGYEQYF
clone_size: .
d_call: .
j_call: TRBJ2-7
v_call: TRBV5-6

cdr3_nt: TGCGCCAGCCAGGACGCCAAATACTCTGTTTACAATGAGCAGTTCTTC
cdr3_aa: CASQDAKYSVYNEQFF
clone_size: few
d_call: .
j_call: TRBJ2-1
v_call: TRBV5-1

cdr3_nt: TGTGCCAGCAGCTTGGGGGGTGTGTGGCTAGCGGGGACCAATGAGCAGTTCTTC
cdr3_aa: CASSLGGVWLAGTNEQFF
clone_size: few
d_call: TRBD2
j_call: TRBJ2-1
v_call: TRBV11-1

cdr3_nt: TGTGCCAGCAGCCAAGATCGAGACTCCATGCCGGACGAGCAGTTCTTC
cdr3_aa: CASSQDRDSMPDEQFF
clone_size: once
d_call: .
j_call: TRBJ2-1
v_call: TRBV4-2

cdr3_nt: TGCAGTGCGAACAGGGGGTTTGGAGACACAGATACGCAGTATTTT
cdr3_aa: CSANRGFGDTDTQYF
clone_size: few
d_call: TRBD1
j_call: TRBJ2-3
v_call: TRBV20-1

cdr3_nt: TGCAGTGCCCGTCCAGGAGGGACCCAGTACTTC
cdr3_aa: CSARPGGTQYF
clone_size: .
d_call: .
j_call: TRBJ2-5
v_call: TRBV20-1

cdr3_nt: TGTGCCAGCAGCTTACGGGAAGGGATCGGCATTCAGTACTTC
cdr3_aa: CASSLREGIGIQYF
clone_size: .
d_call: .
j_call: TRBJ2-4
v_call: TRBV11-2

cdr3_nt: TGCGCCAGCAGCCATTCTCCCCGAGAGACAGCAAACACTGAAGCTTTCTTT
cdr3_aa: CASSHSPRETANTEAFF
clone_size: few
d_call: .
j_call: TRBJ1-1
v_call: TRBV4-1

cdr3_nt: TGTGCCAGCAGCGCATCAGTTCCGCGAAGCCCGTCGAACACAGATACGCAGTATTTT
cdr3_aa: CASSASVPRSPSNTDTQYF
clone_size: many
d_call: .
j_call: TRBJ2-3
v_call: TRBV11-2

cdr3_nt: TGTGCCAGCAGCGTACAGGATGCTAACTATGGCTACACCTTC
cdr3_aa: CASSVQDANYGYTF
clone_size: .
d_call: .
j_call: TRBJ1-2
v_call: TRBV9

cdr3_nt: TGTGCCAGCAGCTTTTTTATTGGGGCGGGCTCCTACGAGCAGTACTTC
cdr3_aa: CASSFFIGAGSYEQYF
clone_size: .
d_call: .
j_call: TRBJ2-7
v_call: TRBV7-8

cdr3_nt: TGTGCCAGCAGTCTAAGCGGGAGGGCCGGGGATACGCAGTATTTT
cdr3_aa: CASSLSGRAGDTQYF
clone_size: few
d_call: TRBD2
j_call: TRBJ2-3
v_call: TRBV6-2/TRBV6-3

cdr3_nt: TGTGCCAGCAGCAGTGGTAGGCAGGGGAAGGAGACCCAGTACTTC
cdr3_aa: CASSSGRQGKETQYF
clone_size: many
d_call: .
j_call: TRBJ2-5
v_call: TRBV7-7

cdr3_nt: TGTGCCATCAGCCTACTAGCGGGGGCCAAGAATGAGCAGTTCTTC
cdr3_aa: CAISLLAGAKNEQFF
clone_size: few
d_call: TRBD2
j_call: TRBJ2-1
v_call: TRBV10-3

cdr3_nt: TGTGCCAGCAGCCAGTCAGTGTCGGGTGATACGCAGTATTTT
cdr3_aa: CASSQSVSGDTQYF
clone_size: .
d_call: .
j_call: TRBJ2-3
v_call: TRBV4-2

cdr3_nt: TGTGCCAGCAGCCAACCTATTTTGGGCTACGAGCAGTACTTC
cdr3_aa: CASSQPILGYEQYF
clone_size: many
d_call: .
j_call: TRBJ2-7
v_call: TRBV4-2

cdr3_nt: TGTGCCAGCAGCCAAGATGGAAGGGGAGCTGGCTACACCTTC
cdr3_aa: CASSQDGRGAGYTF
clone_size: many
d_call: .
j_call: TRBJ1-2
v_call: TRBV3-1

cdr3_nt: TGTGCCAGCAGTTACCCCCGGGGGACGAGGGGGAACATTCAGTACTTC
cdr3_aa: CASSYPRGTRGNIQYF
clone_size: .
d_call: .
j_call: TRBJ2-4
v_call: TRBV6-2/TRBV6-3